The 21 T cell receptor beta chains reported below all come from one sample, sequenced in a study of blood T cell repertoires in COVID-19. Method: immunoSEQ multiplex PCR; TCRdb's copy keeps in-frame clones and lacks some. The profile shows around 68,000 clones, approximately 95% of them singletons. Material for sequencing was peripheral blood. The receptors derive from a man between 70 and 80 years old with active COVID-19.

V usage is TRBV28 and J usage is TRBJ2-7; D ambiguous. Looked up from germline, CDR1 is MDHEN and CDR2 is SYDVKM. The CDR3 loop spans 11 amino acids. V dropped 6 bases and J dropped 7 bases, with 10 bases sitting between them. CDR3 bases: TGTGCCAGCAGGAGTCACCGGGAGCAGTACGTC. It codes for CASRSHREQYV.

This chain connects TRBV5-1 to TRBJ1-2; TRBD1 might be the D (5 bases). CDR3 size: 14 residues. Deletions cut 3 bases from V and 0 bases from J, with 9 bases between. CDR1 and CDR2 from the germline V gene are SGHRS and YFSETQ. CDR3 region: CASSSGISNYGYTF. CDR3 coding DNA: TGCGCCAGCAGCTCAGGGATTTCTAACTATGGCTACACCTTC.

The chain combines TRBV7-6 with TRBJ1-5, with TRBD1 matching 9 bases. Germline V lookup: CDR1 SGHVS, CDR2 FNYEAQ. The length of the CDR3 is 16 residues. The J segment lost 7 bases and the V segment lost 5 bases, leaving 12 bases of the junction unmatched. The CDR3 nucleotides read TGTGCCAGCAGCGTGAGAGGGACAGGGCGGGACCAGCCCCAGCATTTT. As protein: CASSVRGTGRDQPQHF.

The chain links TRBV5-5 to TRBJ1-5, with 8 bases aligning to TRBD1. The CDR3 has 17 residues. V shed 0 bases, J shed 9 bases, and the junction held 14 bases outside the gene matches. From germline, CDR1 is SGHKS and CDR2 YYEKEE (reference sequence). Here the CDR3 reads CASSLVSGGGQNSPQHF. DNA for the CDR3: TGTGCCAGCAGCTTGGTGTCAGGGGGCGGTCAAAATTCGCCCCAGCATTTT.

This chain uses TRBV24-1 with TRBJ2-3; 9 nucleotides line up with TRBD1. Germline V gene data show CDR1 as KGHDR and CDR2 as SFDVKD. CDR3 length: 16 amino acids. V lost 3 bases to trimming and J lost 4 bases; unmatched junction nucleotides: 7. Written as DNA, the CDR3 is TGTGCCACCAGTGATGGGGGGACAGGGCGTTCAGATACGCAGTATTTT. This encodes CATSDGGTGRSDTQYF.

This chain connects TRBV7-2 to TRBJ1-5, with a weak D call TRBD1 (5 bases). The CDR3 totals 15 residues. The V gene's germline CDR1 is SGHTA and CDR2 FQGNSA. Trimming removed 2 bases at V and 1 base at J, with 9 bases between. The CDR3 nucleotides are TGTGCCAGCAGCTTACACCAGGGAAGCAATCAGCCCCAGCATTTT. Translation: CASSLHQGSNQPQHF. The whole variable domain, filled in from reference TRBV7-2 and TRBJ1-5, reads GAGVSQSPSNKVTEKGKDVELRCDPISGHTALYWYRQSLGQGLEFLIYFQGNSAPDKSGLPSDRFSAERTGGSVSTLTIQRTQQEDSAVYLCASSLHQGSNQPQHFGDGTRLSIL.

The chain is built from TRBV9 and TRBJ2-3; TRBD1 matches at 9 bases. Trimming cost V 3 bases and J 2 bases; bases outside gene matches: 7. CDR1 is SGDLS, CDR2 YYNGEE, per germline. This CDR3 is built from 16 residues. In nucleotides, the CDR3 is TGTGCCAGCAGCGCGCGGGACAGGGTTGACACAGATACGCAGTATTTT. It is translated as CASSARDRVDTDTQYF.

The chain employs TRBV14 and TRBJ2-1, with 11 bases identical to TRBD1. With V trimmed by 2 bases and J by 0 bases, 9 bases remained unmatched. Germline V gives CDR1 SGHDN, CDR2 FVKESK. The CDR3 is 19 amino acids. As DNA, the CDR3 is TGTGCCAGCAGCCAACTCACTGGACAGGGGGCACACTCCTACAATGAGCAGTTCTTC. Translated: CASSQLTGQGAHSYNEQFF.

The rearrangement uses TRBV7-6 and TRBJ2-1; D is possibly TRBD1 (5 bases). Trimming shortened V by 2 bases and J by 4 bases, and 12 bases separated the two germline ends. Germline CDR1 SGHVS, CDR2 FNYEAQ. The CDR3 runs 15 residues. The CDR3 DNA reads TGTGCCAGCAGCTTACTGGGGCCCGGGTACAATGAGCAGTTCTTC. It is translated as CASSLLGPGYNEQFF.

This clone has just one count. The J gene is TRBJ1-4, the V gene TRBV15, with D perhaps matching TRBD1 (5 bases). Trimming shortened V by 0 bases and J by 8 bases, and 19 bases separated the two germline ends. CDR1 is LNHNV, CDR2 YYDKDF, per germline (reference sequence). The CDR3 contains 17 residues. The CDR3 nucleotides are TGTGCCACCAGCAGAGAGTCGAGTAGTGGGGGAGGCGAAAAACTGTTTTTT. The encoded protein is CATSRESSSGGGEKLFF.

The rearrangement uses TRBV18 and TRBJ1-1; D might be TRBD1 (6 bases). Germline V gene sequence: CDR1 KGHSH, CDR2 LQKENI. The CDR3 length is 15 residues. Deletions cut 1 base from V and 5 bases from J, with 14 bases between. Here the CDR3 reads CASSPRKGGGTEAFF. The CDR3 DNA is TGTGCCAGCTCACCACGTAAAGGGGGGGGGACTGAAGCTTTCTTT.

V usage is TRBV5-4 and J usage is TRBJ1-2, with D hard to call. The V end was cut by 7 bases, the J end by 0 bases, with 16 bases between. The CDR3 spans 15 residues. Germline V CDR1 and CDR2: SGHNT, YYREEE (reference sequence). CDR3 sequence (DNA): TGTGCCAGCCACCGCGGGAGGCCCCCTAACTATGGCTACACCTTC. As protein: CASHRGRPPNYGYTF.

This clone was seen more than once but under ten times. This chain uses TRBV5-4 with TRBJ2-5, with unresolved D. Germline-derived CDR1 and CDR2 are SGHNT and YYREEE (reference sequence). V lost 4 bases and J 7 bases, leaving 17 bases between the germline ends. This CDR3 region has 14 residues. The CDR3 coding sequence is TGTGCCAGCAGCCTAGGAGAAAGCACCTGGACCCAGTACTTC. Translated: CASSLGESTWTQYF.

This sequence joins TRBV3-1 (or the pseudogene TRBV3-2) and TRBJ2-1, with TRBD1 identical over 11 bases. There are 16 residues in the CDR3. CDR1 and CDR2 from the germline V gene are LGHDT and YNNKEL (reference sequence). V lost 3 bases and J lost 7; bases outside the gene matches: 8. The CDR3 DNA follows: TGTGCCAGCAGCCACTACGGGACAGGGGGACGGAATGAGCAGTTCTTC. Translating gives CASSHYGTGGRNEQFF.

The chain couples TRBV5-1 to TRBJ2-2, with TRBD1 identical over 7 bases. CDR1 is SGHRS and CDR2 is YFSETQ in the germline V gene. This CDR3 contains 15 residues. V was pared by 4 bases and J by 0 bases, with 3 bases of the junction left unmatched. CDR3 loop: CASSLGTANTGELFF. The CDR3 region has the DNA TGCGCCAGCAGCCTCGGGACAGCGAACACCGGGGAGCTGTTTTTT.

The CDR3: CASSTDFGTGGQPQHF. The DNA of the CDR3 is TGTGCCAGCAGTACCGACTTTGGGACAGGGGGGCAGCCCCAGCATTTT. The gene calls are TRBV27 and TRBJ1-5; 11 bases are shared with TRBD1. V lost 5 bases to trimming and J lost 7 bases; unmatched junction nucleotides: 10. This CDR3 contains 16 residues. Looked up from germline, CDR1 is MNHEY and CDR2 is SMNVEV (reference sequence).

This chain links TRBV7-2 with TRBJ1-2, with TRBD1 as a possible D gene (6 bases). This CDR3 contains 13 residues. V lost 5 bases to trimming and J lost 2 bases, with 9 bases between them. Germline values: CDR1 SGHTA, CDR2 FQGNSA. The CDR3 DNA reads TGTGCCAGCAGCGTAGACAGGAACTATGGCTACACCTTC. Translating gives CASSVDRNYGYTF. Using reference TRBV7-2 and TRBJ1-2 for the parts outside the CDR3, the full variable domain is GAGVSQSPSNKVTEKGKDVELRCDPISGHTALYWYRQSLGQGLEFLIYFQGNSAPDKSGLPSDRFSAERTGGSVSTLTIQRTQQEDSAVYLCASSVDRNYGYTFGSGTRLTVV.

The rearrangement links TRBV7-2 to TRBJ2-3; a possible D gene is TRBD2 (6 bases). V was shortened by 0 bases and J by 1 base, with 17 bases between the two germline ends. The CDR3 has 18 amino acids. Germline loops: CDR1 SGHTA, CDR2 FQGNSA. Written as DNA, the CDR3 is TGTGCCAGCAGCTTAGCCGGGATTTCCGGGGGACGCACAGATACGCAGTATTTT. Translated: CASSLAGISGGRTDTQYF.

The rearrangement joins TRBV19 to TRBJ1-5; D is perhaps TRBD1 (6 bases). CDR3 length: 16 residues. Germline-derived CDR1 and CDR2 are LNHDA and SQIVND (reference sequence). Trimming pared 5 bases from V and 10 bases from J, leaving 24 bases between. The CDR3 DNA reads TGTGCCAGTAGTTCCTATGTTGGGACACTGGTGGGTCCCCAGCATTTT. Amino acid sequence: CASSSYVGTLVGPQHF.

The CDR3 protein is CASSSTGEGTEAFF. DNA of the CDR3: TGTGCCAGCAGCTCGACAGGGGAGGGCACTGAAGCTTTCTTT. This sequence joins TRBV7-9 and TRBJ1-1; 8 bases are a match to TRBD1. The junction had 5 bases not matched to a gene; V was cut back by 4 bases and J by 4 bases. Germline CDR1 SEHNR, CDR2 FQNEAQ (reference sequence). The CDR3 extends over 14 amino acids.

The rearrangement uses TRBV6-5 and TRBJ2-1; no clear D gene. The V gene lost 0 bases and the J gene lost 5 bases, with 8 bases spanning the gap. The germline V gene has CDR1 MNHEY and CDR2 SVGAGI. CDR3 size: 14 residues. The CDR3 DNA is TGTGCCAGCAGTTACTCGGTCAGTCACAATGAGCAGTTCTTC. It specifies CASSYSVSHNEQFF.